The source of this T cell receptor (beta chain) is a study of blood T cell repertoires in COVID-19. This clone was detected only once. At one end, the junction sequence differs from germline, possibly due to a read error. TCRdb keeps only in-frame clones here, not all; method: immunoSEQ multiplex PCR. Of approximately 500,000 clones in the sample, 85% to 90% were seen once. Germline CDR1 reads MNHEY; CDR2 reads SVGAGI. The CDR3 is 16 amino acids. This receptor was taken from a woman in her 50s with COVID-19, enrolled during active disease. The rearrangement joins TRBV6-5 to TRBJ2-3, with a weak D call TRBD2 (5 bases). Specimen: peripheral blood. The CDR3 bases are TGTGCCAGCAGTAACTCCCGGGGAGAAGGCACAGATACGCAGTATTTT. It translates to CASSNSRGEGTDTQYF.